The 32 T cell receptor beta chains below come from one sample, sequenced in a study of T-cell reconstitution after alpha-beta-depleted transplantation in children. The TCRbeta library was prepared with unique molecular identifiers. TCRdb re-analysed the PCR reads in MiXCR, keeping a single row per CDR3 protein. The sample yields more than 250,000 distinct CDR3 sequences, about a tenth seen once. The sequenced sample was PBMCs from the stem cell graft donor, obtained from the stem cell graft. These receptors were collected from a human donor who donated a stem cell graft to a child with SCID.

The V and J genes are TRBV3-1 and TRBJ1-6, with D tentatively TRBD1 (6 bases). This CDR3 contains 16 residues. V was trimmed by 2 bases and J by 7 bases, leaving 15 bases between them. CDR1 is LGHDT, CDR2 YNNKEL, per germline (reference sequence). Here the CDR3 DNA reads TGTGCCAGCAGCCAAAGGGGGGGGCGCGTAAATTCACCCCTCCACTTT. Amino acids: CASSQRGGRVNSPLHF.

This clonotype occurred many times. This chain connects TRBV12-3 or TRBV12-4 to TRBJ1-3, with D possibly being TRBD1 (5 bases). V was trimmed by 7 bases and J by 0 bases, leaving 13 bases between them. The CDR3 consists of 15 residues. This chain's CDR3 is CASNNRFPSGNTIYF. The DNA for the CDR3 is TGTGCCAGCAACAACAGGTTTCCCTCTGGAAACACCATATATTTT.

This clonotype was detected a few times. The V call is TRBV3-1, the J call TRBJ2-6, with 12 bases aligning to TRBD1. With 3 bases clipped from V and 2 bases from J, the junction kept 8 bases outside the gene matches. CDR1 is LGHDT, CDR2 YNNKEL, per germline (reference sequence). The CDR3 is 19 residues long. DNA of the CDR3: TGTGCCAGCAGCCAGAGCCGGGGACAGGGGGCTGCTGGGGCCAACGTCCTGACTTTC. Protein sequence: CASSQSRGQGAAGANVLTF.

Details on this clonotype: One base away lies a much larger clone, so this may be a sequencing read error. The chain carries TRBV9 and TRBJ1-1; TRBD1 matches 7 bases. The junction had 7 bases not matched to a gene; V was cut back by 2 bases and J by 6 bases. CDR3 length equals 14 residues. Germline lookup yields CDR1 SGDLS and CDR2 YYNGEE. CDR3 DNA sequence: TGTGCCAGCAGCGTGGCAGGGGGAACCGCTGAAGCTTTCTTT. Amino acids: CASSVAGGTAEAFF. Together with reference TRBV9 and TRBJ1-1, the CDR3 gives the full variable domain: DSGVTQTPKHLITATGQRVTLRCSPRSGDLSVYWYQQSLDQGLQFLIQYYNGEERAKGNILERFSAQQFPDLHSELNLSSLELGDSALYFCASSVAGGTAEAFFGQGTRLTVV.

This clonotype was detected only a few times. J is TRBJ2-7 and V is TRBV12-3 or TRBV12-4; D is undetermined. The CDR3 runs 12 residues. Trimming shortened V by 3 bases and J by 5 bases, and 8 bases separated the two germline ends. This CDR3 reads CASSFRTNEQYF. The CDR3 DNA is TGTGCCAGCAGTTTCAGAACAAACGAGCAGTACTTC.

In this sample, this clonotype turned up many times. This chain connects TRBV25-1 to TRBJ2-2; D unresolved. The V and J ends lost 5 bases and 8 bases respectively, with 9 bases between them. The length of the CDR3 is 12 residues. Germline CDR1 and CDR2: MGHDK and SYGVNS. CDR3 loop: CASSFTAGELFF. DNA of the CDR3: TGTGCCAGCAGTTTCACCGCGGGGGAGCTGTTTTTT.

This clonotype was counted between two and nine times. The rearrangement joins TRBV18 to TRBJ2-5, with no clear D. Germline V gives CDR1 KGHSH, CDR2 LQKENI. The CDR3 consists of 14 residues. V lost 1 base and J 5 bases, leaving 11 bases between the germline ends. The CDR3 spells CASSPRNDGETQYF. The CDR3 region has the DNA TGTGCCAGCTCACCACGGAACGACGGGGAGACCCAGTACTTC. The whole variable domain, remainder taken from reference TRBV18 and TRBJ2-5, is NAGVMQNPRHLVRRRGQEARLRCSPMKGHSHVYWYRQLPEEGLKFMVYLQKENIIDESGMPKERFSAEFPKEGPSILRIQQVVRGDSAAYFCASSPRNDGETQYFGPGTRLLVL.

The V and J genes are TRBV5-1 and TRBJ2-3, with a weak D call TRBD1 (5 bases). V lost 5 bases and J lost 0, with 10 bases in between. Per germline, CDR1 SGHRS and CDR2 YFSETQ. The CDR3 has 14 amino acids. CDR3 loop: CASRGDFSTDTQYF. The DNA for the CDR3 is TGCGCCAGCAGAGGGGATTTTAGCACAGATACGCAGTATTTT.

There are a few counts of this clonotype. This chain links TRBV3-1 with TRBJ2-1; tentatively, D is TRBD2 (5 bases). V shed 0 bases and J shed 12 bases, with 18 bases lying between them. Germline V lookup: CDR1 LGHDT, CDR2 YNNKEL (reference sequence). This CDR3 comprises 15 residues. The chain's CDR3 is CASSQDLLWELGQFF. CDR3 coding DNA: TGTGCCAGCAGCCAAGATTTACTTTGGGAGTTAGGGCAGTTCTTC.

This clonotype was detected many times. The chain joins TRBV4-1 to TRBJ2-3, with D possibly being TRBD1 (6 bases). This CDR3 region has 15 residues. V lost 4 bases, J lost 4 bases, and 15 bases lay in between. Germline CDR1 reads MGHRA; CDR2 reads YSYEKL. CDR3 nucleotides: TGCGCCAGCAGCCCCTCGACAGGAATAGCAGATACGCAGTATTTT. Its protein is CASSPSTGIADTQYF.

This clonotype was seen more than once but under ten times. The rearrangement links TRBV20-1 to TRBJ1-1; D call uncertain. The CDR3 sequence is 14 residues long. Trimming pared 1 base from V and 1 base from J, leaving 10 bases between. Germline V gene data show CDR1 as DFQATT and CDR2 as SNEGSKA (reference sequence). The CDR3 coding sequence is TGCAGTGCTAGAGTGAAGGGTCCGAACACTGAAGCTTTCTTT. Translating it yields CSARVKGPNTEAFF.

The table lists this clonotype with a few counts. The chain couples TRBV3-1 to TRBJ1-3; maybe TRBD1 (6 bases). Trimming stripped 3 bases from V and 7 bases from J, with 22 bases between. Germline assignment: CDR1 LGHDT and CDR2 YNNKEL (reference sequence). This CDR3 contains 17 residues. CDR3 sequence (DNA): TGTGCCAGCAGCCACGAAGGGGGACGGGGGCGTACGAACACCATATATTTT. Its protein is CASSHEGGRGRTNTIYF.

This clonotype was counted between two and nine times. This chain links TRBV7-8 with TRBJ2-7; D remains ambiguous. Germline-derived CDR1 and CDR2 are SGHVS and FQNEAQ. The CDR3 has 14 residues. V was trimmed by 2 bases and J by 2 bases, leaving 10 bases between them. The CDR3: CASSLSPAPYEQYF. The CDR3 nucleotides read TGTGCCAGCAGCTTATCCCCAGCGCCCTACGAGCAGTACTTC.

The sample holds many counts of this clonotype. The CDR3 DNA follows: TGTGCCAGCAGTTTAGGCACCCCAAACCTGGACACCGGGGAGCTGTTTTTT. This encodes CASSLGTPNLDTGELFF. The chain joins TRBV12-3 or TRBV12-4 to TRBJ2-2, with unresolved D. The CDR3 covers 17 residues. The V gene lost 1 base and the J gene lost 3 bases, with 15 bases spanning the gap.

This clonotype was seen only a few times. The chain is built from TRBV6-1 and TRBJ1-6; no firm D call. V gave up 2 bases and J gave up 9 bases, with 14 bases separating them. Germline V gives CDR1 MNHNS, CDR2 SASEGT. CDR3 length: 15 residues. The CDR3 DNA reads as TGTGCCAGCAGTGAATCCTGGGGTCCTAGTTCACCCCTCCACTTT. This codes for CASSESWGPSSPLHF.

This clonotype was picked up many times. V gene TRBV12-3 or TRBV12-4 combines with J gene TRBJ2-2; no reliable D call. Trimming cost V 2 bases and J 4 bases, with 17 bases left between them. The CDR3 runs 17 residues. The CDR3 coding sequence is TGTGCCAGCAGTTTATCTGGTCGCAGGCAAAGCACCGGGGAGCTGTTTTTT. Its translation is CASSLSGRRQSTGELFF.

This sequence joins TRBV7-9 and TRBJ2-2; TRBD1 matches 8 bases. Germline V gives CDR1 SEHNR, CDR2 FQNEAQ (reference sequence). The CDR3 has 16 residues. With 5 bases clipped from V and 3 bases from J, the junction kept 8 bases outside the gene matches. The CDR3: CASSSGQGPDTGELFF. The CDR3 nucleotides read TGTGCCAGCAGCAGTGGACAGGGCCCCGACACCGGGGAGCTGTTTTTT.

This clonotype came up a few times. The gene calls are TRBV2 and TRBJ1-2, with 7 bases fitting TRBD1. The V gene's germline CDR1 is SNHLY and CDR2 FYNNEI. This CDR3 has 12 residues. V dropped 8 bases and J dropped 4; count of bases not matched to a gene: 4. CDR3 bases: TGTGCCAGCGCAGGGACAGCCTATGGCTACACCTTC. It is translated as CASAGTAYGYTF.

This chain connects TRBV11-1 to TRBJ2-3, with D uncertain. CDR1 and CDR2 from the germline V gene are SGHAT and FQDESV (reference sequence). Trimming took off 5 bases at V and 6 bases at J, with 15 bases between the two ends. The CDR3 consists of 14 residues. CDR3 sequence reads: CASSRALPGDTQYF. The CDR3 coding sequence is TGTGCCAGCAGCCGAGCCCTGCCCGGGGATACGCAGTATTTT.

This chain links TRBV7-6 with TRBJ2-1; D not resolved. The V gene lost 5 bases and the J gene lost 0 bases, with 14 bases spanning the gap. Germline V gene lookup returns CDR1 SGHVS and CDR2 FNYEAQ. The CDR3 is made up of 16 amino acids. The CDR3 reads CASSPTRASSYNEQFF. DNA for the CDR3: TGTGCCAGCAGCCCCACCCGGGCGAGCTCCTACAATGAGCAGTTCTTC.

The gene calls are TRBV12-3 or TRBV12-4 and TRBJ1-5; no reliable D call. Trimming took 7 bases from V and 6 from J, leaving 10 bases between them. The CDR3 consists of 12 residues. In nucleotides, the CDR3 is TGTGCCAGCACCGGAGATGGTCAGCCCCAGCATTTT. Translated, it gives CASTGDGQPQHF.

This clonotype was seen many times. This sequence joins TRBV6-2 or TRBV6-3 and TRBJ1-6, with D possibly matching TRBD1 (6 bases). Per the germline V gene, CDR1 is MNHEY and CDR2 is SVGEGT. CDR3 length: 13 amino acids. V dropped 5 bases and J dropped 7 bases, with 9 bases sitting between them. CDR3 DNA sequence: TGTGCCAGCAGTCCCGGACAGAATTCACCCCTCCACTTT. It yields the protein CASSPGQNSPLHF.

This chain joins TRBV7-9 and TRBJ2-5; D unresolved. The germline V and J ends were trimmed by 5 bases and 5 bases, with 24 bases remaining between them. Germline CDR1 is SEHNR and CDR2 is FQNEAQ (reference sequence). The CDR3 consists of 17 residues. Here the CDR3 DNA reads TGTGCCAGCAGCCCCACGAGAGTATATGAGAGTAAGGAGACCCAGTACTTC. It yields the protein CASSPTRVYESKETQYF.

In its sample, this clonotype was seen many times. For the CDR3, the DNA is TGTGCCAGCAGTTACTCGCAATCTGGGACGGGGAATTCACCCCTCCACTTT. It encodes CASSYSQSGTGNSPLHF. This rearrangement joins TRBV6-2 or TRBV6-3 to TRBJ1-6, with D possibly matching TRBD1 (5 bases). Germline V gene sequence: CDR1 MNHEY, CDR2 SVGEGT. This CDR3 contains 17 residues. Deletions cut 0 bases from V and 7 bases from J, with 16 bases between.

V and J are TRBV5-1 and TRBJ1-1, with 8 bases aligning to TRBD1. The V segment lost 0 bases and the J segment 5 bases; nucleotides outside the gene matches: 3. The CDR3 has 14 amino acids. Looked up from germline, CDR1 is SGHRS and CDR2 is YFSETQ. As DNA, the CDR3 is TGCGCCAGCAGCTTGGGCAGGGGGCGGACTGAAGCTTTCTTT. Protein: CASSLGRGRTEAFF.

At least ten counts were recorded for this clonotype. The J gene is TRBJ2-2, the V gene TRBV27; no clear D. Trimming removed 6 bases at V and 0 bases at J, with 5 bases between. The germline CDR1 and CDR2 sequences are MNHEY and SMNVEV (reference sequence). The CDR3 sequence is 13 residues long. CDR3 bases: TGTGCCAGCAGCGTAACGAACACCGGGGAGCTGTTTTTT. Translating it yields CASSVTNTGELFF.

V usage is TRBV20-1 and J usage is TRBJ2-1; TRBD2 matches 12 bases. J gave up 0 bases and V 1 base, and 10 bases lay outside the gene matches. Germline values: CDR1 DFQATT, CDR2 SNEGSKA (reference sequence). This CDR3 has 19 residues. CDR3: CSARGFGTSGYSSYNEQFF. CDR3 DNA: TGCAGTGCTAGAGGTTTCGGGACTAGCGGGTATAGCTCCTACAATGAGCAGTTCTTC.

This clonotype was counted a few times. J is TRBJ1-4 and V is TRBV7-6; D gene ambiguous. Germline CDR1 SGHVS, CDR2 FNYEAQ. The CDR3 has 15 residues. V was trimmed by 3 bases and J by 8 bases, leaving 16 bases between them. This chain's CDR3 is CASSLGDFASEKLFF. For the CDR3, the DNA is TGTGCCAGCAGCTTGGGTGATTTCGCGTCCGAAAAACTGTTTTTT. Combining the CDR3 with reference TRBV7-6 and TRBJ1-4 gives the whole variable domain GAGVSQSPRYKVTKRGQDVALRCDPISGHVSLYWYRQALGQGPEFLTYFNYEAQQDKSGLPNDRFSAERPEGSISTLTIQRTEQRDSAMYRCASSLGDFASEKLFFGSGTQLSVL.

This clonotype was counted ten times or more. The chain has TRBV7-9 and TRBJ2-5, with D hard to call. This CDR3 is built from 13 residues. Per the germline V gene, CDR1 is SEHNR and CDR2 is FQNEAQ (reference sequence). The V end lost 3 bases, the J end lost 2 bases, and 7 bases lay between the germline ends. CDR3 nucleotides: TGTGCCAGCAGCTTGTTGATGCAAGAGACCCAGTACTTC. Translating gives CASSLLMQETQYF.

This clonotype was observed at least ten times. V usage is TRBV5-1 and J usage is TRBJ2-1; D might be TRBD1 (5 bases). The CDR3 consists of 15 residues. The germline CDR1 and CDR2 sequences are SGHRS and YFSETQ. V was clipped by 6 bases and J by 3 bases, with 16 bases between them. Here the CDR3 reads CASTPGSDRYNEQFF. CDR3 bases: TGCGCCAGCACCCCAGGGTCGGACCGCTACAATGAGCAGTTCTTC.

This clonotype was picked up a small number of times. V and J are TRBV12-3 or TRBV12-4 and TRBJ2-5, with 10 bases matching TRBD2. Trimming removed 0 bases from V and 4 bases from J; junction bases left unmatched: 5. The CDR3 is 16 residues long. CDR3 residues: CASSLALLAGVETQYF. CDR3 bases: TGTGCCAGCAGTTTAGCGCTTCTAGCGGGGGTAGAGACCCAGTACTTC.

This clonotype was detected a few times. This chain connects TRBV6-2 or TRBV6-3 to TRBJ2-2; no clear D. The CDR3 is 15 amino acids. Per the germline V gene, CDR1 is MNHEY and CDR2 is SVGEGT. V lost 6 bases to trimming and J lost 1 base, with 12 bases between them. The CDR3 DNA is TGTGCCAGCAGGGAAGACAACAGGAACACCGGGGAGCTGTTTTTT. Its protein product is CASREDNRNTGELFF.